This note documents a single T cell receptor (beta chain) sequence. It lacks a known antigen. No much larger clonotype is one base removed from it; base qualities were not supplied. This record comes from a study of T-cell reconstitution after alpha-beta-depleted transplantation in children (dated by TCRdb to about 2016). General notes on the study: Using TCR repertoire profiling, the study followed T-cell immune reconstitution in a quantitative way in children after TCRalphabeta/CD19-depleted allogeneic hematopoietic cell transplantation. What the authors observed across the whole study: Over subsequent months, a decline in hyperexpanded clone frequencies was noted, and after one year, T-cell counts and TCRbeta diversity were mostly ascribed to newly produced T cells. In some patients, the high TCRbeta diversity seen at day 60 was put down to recipient T cells and intrathymic progenitors that had survived conditioning. About two months after transplant, the apparently early recovery of alphabetaT-cell counts reportedly depended on just several hundred clones that had expanded rapidly and came from non-depleted graft cells.

Libraries were prepared through PCR. Sequenced on an Illumina HiSeq 2500. To normalize quantification of the TCRbeta repertoire, the TCR libraries were built with molecular barcoding that relied on unique molecular identifiers. TCRdb reran the public reads through fastp at Q25 and MiXCR, keeping productive beta chains. When rows share a CDR3 protein, they turn into one entry using the most common DNA and genes. This sample has just over 950,000 distinct CDR3 sequences in its table, and about 31% of those were observed once. Of the sample, about 28% falls within the top ten clones. Interpreted using the paper, the treatment or condition label stands for: allogeneic hematopoietic cell transplantation with graft depleted of TCRalphabeta T cells and CD19 B cells. TCRalphabeta/CD19-depleted allogeneic hematopoietic cell grafts were given to the transplant recipients, all of whom were children. The TCR was taken from a boy under two years old who had a stem cell transplant for SCID, so the T cells may come from the graft donor. The sequences come from PBMCs, mostly from graft donor cells, collected 360 days after TCRalphabeta/CD19-depleted stem cell transplant.

The nucleotide sequence is given as TGTGCCAGCAGTTACTCCGGGACAGATCCCTACGAGCAGTACTTC. Its protein is CASSYSGTDPYEQYF. The rearranged segments are TRBV6-2 or TRBV6-3 and TRBJ2-7; a stretch of 7 junction bases matches TRBD1. The CDR3 numbers 15 residues from cysteine through phenylalanine. The entry retains the CDR3 DNA only, 45 bases that are in frame from base 1. Via the germline V gene, CDR1 is MNHEY and CDR2 SVGEGT. V and J are trimmed by 0 bases and 2 bases, and the gene matches miss 4 bases of the junction.